This TCR beta chain was recovered during a study of blood T cell repertoires in COVID-19. Germline V gene sequence: CDR1 SGHTA, CDR2 FQGTGA. V gave up 2 bases and J gave up 1 base, with 8 bases separating them. The CDR3 extends over 14 amino acids. Original processing methods: Cell counts per sample came from amplifying reference gene primers. Data came from immunoSEQ multiplex PCR; TCRdb stores just in-frame clones and leaves some out. V, J and clone size were drawn from that table, and D and trimming were deduced from the DNA. The sample lists 90,000 to 140,000 clones, about four fifths occurring once.

The sample was peripheral blood. This TCR came from a man older than 75 with acute or convalescent COVID-19. The chain joins TRBV7-3 to TRBJ1-1, with unresolved D. The CDR3 DNA follows: TGTGCCAGCAGCTTAGGGCGTGCGAACACTGAAGCTTTCTTT. As protein: CASSLGRANTEAFF.